This T cell receptor (beta chain) is drawn from a study of cytomegalovirus exposure and HLA in healthy donors. Study-level background: Around 180 million T cells yielded more than 90 million unique TCR beta sequences, as an earlier analysis found.

This PCR relied on a set of 60 Vbeta primers and 13 Jbeta primers. TCRdb keeps only in-frame clones here, not all; method: immunoSEQ multiplex PCR. The repertoire holds around 120,000 clones, with approximately 15% as singletons. The receptor's source is a woman aged 18-29 years in good health and CMV-seronegative. Sequencing was performed on PBMCs.

The DNA for the CDR3 is TGTGCCTGGAGTGTCGGGGACAGCTACACCGGGGAGCTGTTTTTT. Its translation: CAWSVGDSYTGELFF. This rearrangement joins TRBV30 to TRBJ2-2; 7 positions agree with TRBD1. Germline trimming cut 0 bases from V and 3 bases from J; bases unmatched to any gene: 4. This CDR3 has 15 residues. Germline V gene lookup returns CDR1 GTSNPN and CDR2 SVGIG (reference sequence).